A single sample is the source of the 25 T cell receptor beta chains below, sequenced in a study of Ad26.COV2.S vaccination and SARS-CoV-2 variants. TCRdb's table, derived via immunoSEQ multiplex PCR, lists solely in-frame clones and lacks some. The table records about 330,000 clones, roughly 90% of them present only once. Treatment denoted: around 19 received Ad26.COV2.S at low or high dose, single or two shots; several received placebo; per-sample allocation not given. Samples came from day 63 after the first vaccine or placebo injection. The sequencing used peripheral blood, collected in a trial of Ad26.COV2.S vaccine versus placebo. The receptor set was obtained from a person aged 18-60 years who received the Ad26.COV2.S COVID-19 vaccine or a placebo.

The chain uses TRBV28 and TRBJ1-2; no clear D. V lost 8 bases, J lost 6 bases, and 10 bases lay in between. Germline CDR1 is MDHEN and CDR2 is SYDVKM. This CDR3 is built from 11 residues. The CDR3 DNA sequence: TGTGCCAGCCTACGGTCCGATGGCTACACCTTC. Amino acid sequence: CASLRSDGYTF.

The rearrangement joins TRBV2 to TRBJ1-2; a possible D gene is TRBD1 (6 bases). The CDR3 runs to 13 residues. V gave up 8 bases and J gave up 4 bases, with 14 bases separating them. Germline V gene lookup returns CDR1 SNHLY and CDR2 FYNNEI. The CDR3 DNA follows: TGTGCCAGCTGGACAGAAGGAAGCTATGGCTACACCTTC. Its translation: CASWTEGSYGYTF.

The genes are TRBV29-1 and TRBJ2-1, with 11 bases matching TRBD2. V was pared by 2 bases and J by 0 bases, with 0 bases of the junction left unmatched. The CDR3 contains 15 residues. Germline CDR1 and CDR2: SQVTM and ANQGSEA. CDR3 amino acids: CSVETSGSSYNEQFF. For the CDR3, the DNA is TGCAGCGTTGAAACTAGCGGGAGCTCCTACAATGAGCAGTTCTTC.

The V call is TRBV11-2, the J call TRBJ1-2, with 7 nucleotides matching TRBD1. CDR1 and CDR2 from the germline V gene are SGHAT and FQNNGV. The CDR3 spans 18 residues. Trimming cost V 2 bases and J 4 bases; bases outside gene matches: 16. CDR3 sequence: CASSLLSTGNRGAYGYTF. The CDR3 DNA reads TGTGCCAGCAGCTTATTGAGTACGGGCAACAGGGGCGCCTATGGCTACACCTTC.

The V gene is TRBV18, the J gene TRBJ2-7, with TRBD2 matching 7 bases. Germline CDR1 is KGHSH and CDR2 is LQKENI. V shed 6 bases, J shed 0 bases, and the junction held 8 bases outside the gene matches. This CDR3 region has 15 residues. This chain's CDR3 is CASSTGGFYSYEQYF. As DNA, the CDR3 is TGTGCCAGCTCGACGGGAGGCTTCTACTCCTACGAGCAGTACTTC.

The chain links TRBV7-2 to TRBJ2-2, with 14 bases matching TRBD2. CDR3 length equals 14 residues. The trim removed 4 bases at V and 17 bases at J, leaving 9 bases unmatched. Looked up from germline, CDR1 is SGHTA and CDR2 is FQGNSA. The CDR3 region is CASSSHGTSGSPFF. The CDR3 DNA reads TGTGCCAGCAGCTCACACGGGACTAGCGGGAGTCCATTTTTT.

The gene calls are TRBV25-1 and TRBJ1-4, with unresolved D. The V gene lost 3 bases and the J gene lost 0 bases, with 8 bases spanning the gap. CDR3 length: 15 residues. CDR1 is MGHDK, CDR2 SYGVNS, per germline. The CDR3 loop reads CASSELGPTNEKLFF. The CDR3 bases are TGTGCCAGCAGTGAGTTGGGTCCAACTAATGAAAAACTGTTTTTT.

CDR3: CASSVGKQINSPLHF. CDR3 bases: TGTGCCAGCAGCGTAGGCAAACAGATTAATTCACCCCTCCACTTT. V and J are TRBV9 and TRBJ1-6; the D is unclear. Between the trimmed V and J ends, which lost 0 bases and 6 bases, there was a span of 10 bases. The CDR3 spans 15 residues. CDR1 SGDLS and CDR2 YYNGEE come from the germline V gene.

The rearrangement links TRBV29-1 to TRBJ2-7, with D tentatively TRBD2 (6 bases). The V end was cut by 0 bases, the J end by 3 bases, with 12 bases between. The CDR3 spans 14 residues. Germline V gene sequence: CDR1 SQVTM, CDR2 ANQGSEA. CDR3 protein: CSVEDDSDYYEQYF. In DNA form, the CDR3 reads TGCAGCGTTGAAGATGATTCGGACTACTACGAGCAGTACTTC.

The rearrangement joins TRBV7-9 to TRBJ2-7; D is unclear. V was trimmed by 4 bases and J by 3 bases, leaving 10 bases between them. The CDR3 totals 13 residues. In germline, CDR1 is SEHNR, CDR2 FQNEAQ (reference sequence). In DNA, the CDR3 is TGTGCCAGCAGCTCCTCGTGGGGCTACGAGCAGTACTTC. It yields the protein CASSSSWGYEQYF.

The rearrangement joins TRBV6-6 to TRBJ1-1, with 9 bases matching TRBD1. Germline V gene lookup returns CDR1 MNHNY and CDR2 SVGAGI (reference sequence). The CDR3 consists of 21 residues. After removal of 6 bases from V and 4 bases from J, the junction contained 27 bases not matched to a gene. CDR3 coding DNA: TGTGCCAGCAGCCTTCTTTCCACTATGACAGGGGGATATCGGTACGGCACTGAAGCTTTCTTT. Translation: CASSLLSTMTGGYRYGTEAFF.

This clone appeared once. The V call is TRBV5-1, the J call TRBJ2-6, with D possibly called TRBD1 or TRBD2 (5 bases each). Germline-derived CDR1 and CDR2 are SGHRS and YFSETQ. The V end lost 4 bases, the J end lost 12 bases, and 23 bases lay between the germline ends. The CDR3 covers 16 residues. CDR3 in amino acids: CASSPTAAGDGVVLTF. CDR3 DNA: TGCGCCAGCAGCCCGACAGCGGCCGGGGACGGCGTCGTCCTGACTTTC.

The V and J genes are TRBV7-9 and TRBJ2-2, with D perhaps TRBD1 (6 bases). Germline-derived CDR1 and CDR2 are SEHNR and FQNEAQ (reference sequence). Trimming removed 3 bases from V and 8 bases from J, with 13 bases in between. CDR3 size: 14 residues. Here the CDR3 reads CASSLGASTGELFF. Written as DNA, the CDR3 is TGTGCCAGCAGCTTGGGGGCCTCTACGGGGGAGCTGTTTTTT.

V is TRBV7-2 and J is TRBJ1-4; D is undetermined. CDR3 length equals 14 residues. Germline V lookup: CDR1 SGHTA, CDR2 FQGNSA. V lost 5 bases and J 3 bases, leaving 10 bases between the germline ends. In DNA, the CDR3 is TGTGCCAGCAGCGAGCTTACAGCTAATGAAAAACTGTTTTTT. Its protein is CASSELTANEKLFF. Full variable domain (missing parts from reference TRBV7-2 and TRBJ1-4): GAGVSQSPSNKVTEKGKDVELRCDPISGHTALYWYRQSLGQGLEFLIYFQGNSAPDKSGLPSDRFSAERTGGSVSTLTIQRTQQEDSAVYLCASSELTANEKLFFGSGTQLSVL.

This chain uses TRBV29-1 with TRBJ1-4; TRBD1 might be the D (6 bases). The germline V gene has CDR1 SQVTM and CDR2 ANQGSEA. Trimming took 2 bases from V and 7 from J, leaving 14 bases between them. This CDR3 region has 14 residues. Here the CDR3 DNA reads TGCAGCGTTGAACTCCGGGGGGCTGGTGAAAAACTGTTTTTT. It translates to CSVELRGAGEKLFF.

This chain uses TRBV12-3 or TRBV12-4 with TRBJ1-3; a weak D match, TRBD1 (5 bases). The CDR3 contains 13 residues. Trimming left V 11 bases short and J 2 bases short, with 13 bases between. CDR3 protein: CAGRGGTGNTIYF. CDR3 DNA sequence: TGTGCCGGACGTGGGGGGACTGGAAACACCATATATTTT.

This clone has a single count. DNA for the CDR3: TGTGCCACGCGGAGGGAATGGGATAGCAATCAGCCCCAGCATTTT. Translation: CATRREWDSNQPQHF. The rearrangement uses TRBV19 and TRBJ1-5; D not resolved. Trimming removed 10 bases at V and 0 bases at J, with 16 bases between. Germline CDR1 and CDR2: LNHDA and SQIVND (reference sequence). The CDR3 covers 15 residues.

As concerns this clone: This sample includes further DNA sequences coding for the same CDR3. The chain employs TRBV4-1 and TRBJ1-1, with D possibly matching TRBD1 (6 bases). Looked up from germline, CDR1 is MGHRA and CDR2 is YSYEKL. V was pared by 1 base and J by 2 bases, with 8 bases between. The CDR3 is 14 amino acids. The chain's CDR3 is CASSQGGGNTEAFF. In nucleotides, the CDR3 is TGCGCCAGCAGCCAAGGAGGGGGTAACACTGAAGCTTTCTTT.

The V gene is TRBV9, the J gene TRBJ1-6, with D possibly matching TRBD1 (6 bases). Trimming cost V 3 bases and J 9 bases, with 13 bases left between them. CDR1 and CDR2 from the germline V gene are SGDLS and YYNGEE. The CDR3 contains 14 residues. The chain's CDR3 is CASSATPGASPLHF. CDR3 nucleotide sequence: TGTGCCAGCAGCGCTACACCAGGGGCTTCACCCCTCCACTTT.

This clone appeared once. V gene TRBV30 combines with J gene TRBJ1-3, with a possible D match to TRBD1 (5 bases). The CDR3 contains 13 residues. Germline CDR1 GTSNPN, CDR2 SVGIG (reference sequence). With 1 base removed from V and 2 bases from J, the gap between germline ends came to 6 bases. The CDR3 spells CAWSAGAGNTIYF. The CDR3, as DNA: TGTGCCTGGAGTGCGGGGGCTGGAAACACCATATATTTT.

V is TRBV5-5 and J is TRBJ1-1; 7 positions match TRBD1. The length of the CDR3 is 15 residues. The V segment lost 1 base and the J segment 0 bases; nucleotides outside the gene matches: 3. The germline CDR1 and CDR2 sequences are SGHKS and YYEKEE (reference sequence). The CDR3 DNA follows: TGTGCCAGCAGCTTGTTGACAGGGATGAACACTGAAGCTTTCTTT. This codes for CASSLLTGMNTEAFF.

CDR3 amino acids: CATSRDRPTGGSNEKLFF. The CDR3 DNA reads TGTGCCACCAGCAGAGATCGTCCGACAGGGGGATCGAATGAAAAACTGTTTTTT. The chain has TRBV15 and TRBJ1-4, with TRBD1 matching over 9 bases. The CDR3 covers 18 residues. Germline trimming cut 0 bases from V and 5 bases from J; bases unmatched to any gene: 10. Per germline, CDR1 LNHNV and CDR2 YYDKDF (reference sequence).

This clone is a singleton in its sample. The V gene is TRBV19, the J gene TRBJ1-5; D not certain. V lost 0 bases, J lost 8 bases, and 8 bases lay in between. This CDR3 is built from 13 residues. The germline V gene encodes CDR1 LNHDA and CDR2 SQIVND (reference sequence). The CDR3 DNA is TGTGCCAGTAGTATAGAAGCTCGGGAGCCCCAGCATTTT. It translates to CASSIEAREPQHF. Together with reference TRBV19 and TRBJ1-5, the CDR3 gives the full variable domain: DGGITQSPKYLFRKEGQNVTLSCEQNLNHDAMYWYRQDPGQGLRLIYYSQIVNDFQKGDIAEGYSVSREKKESFPLTVTSAQKNPTAFYLCASSIEAREPQHFGDGTRLSIL.

V is TRBV21-1 and J is TRBJ2-1; TRBD2, the D gene given by the table, was not confirmed from the DNA. TRBV21-1 is shown as a pseudogene. The CDR3 loop spans 17 amino acids. The CDR3 protein is CASSKDTSGRGRHEQFF. CDR3 nucleotide sequence: TGTGCCAGCAGCAAAGATACTAGCGGGAGAGGGAGGCATGAGCAGTTCTTC.

In its sample, this clone is medium-sized (0.01 to 0.1%). The chain combines TRBV19 with TRBJ1-1; TRBD1 aligns across 7 bases. The V and J ends lost 5 bases and 9 bases, in that order; junction bases with no gene match: 15. The germline CDR1 and CDR2 sequences are LNHDA and SQIVND (reference sequence). This CDR3 is 15 amino acids long. The CDR3 bases are TGTGCCAGTAGTTCCTGGATCCACAGGGGTCGTAAAGCTTTCTTT. Residues: CASSSWIHRGRKAFF.